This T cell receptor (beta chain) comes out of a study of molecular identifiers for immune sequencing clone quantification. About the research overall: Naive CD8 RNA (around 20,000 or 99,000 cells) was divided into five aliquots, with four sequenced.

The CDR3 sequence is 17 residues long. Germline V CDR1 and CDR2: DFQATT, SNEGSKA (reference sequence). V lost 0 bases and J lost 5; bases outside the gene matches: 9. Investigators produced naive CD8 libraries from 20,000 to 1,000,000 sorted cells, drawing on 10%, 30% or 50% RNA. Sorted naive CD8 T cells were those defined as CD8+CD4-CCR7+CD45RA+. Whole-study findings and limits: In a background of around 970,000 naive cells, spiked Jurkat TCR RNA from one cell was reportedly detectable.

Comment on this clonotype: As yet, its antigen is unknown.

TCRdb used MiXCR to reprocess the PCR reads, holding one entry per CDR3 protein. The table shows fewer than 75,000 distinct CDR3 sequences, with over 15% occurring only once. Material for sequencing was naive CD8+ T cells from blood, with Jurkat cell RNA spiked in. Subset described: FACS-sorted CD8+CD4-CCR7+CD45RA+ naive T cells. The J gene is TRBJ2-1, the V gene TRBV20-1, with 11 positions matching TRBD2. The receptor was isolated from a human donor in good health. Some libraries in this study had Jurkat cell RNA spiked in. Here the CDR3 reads CSARDPVTSGSDNEQFF. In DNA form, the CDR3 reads TGCAGTGCTAGAGATCCCGTAACTAGCGGGAGTGACAATGAGCAGTTCTTC.